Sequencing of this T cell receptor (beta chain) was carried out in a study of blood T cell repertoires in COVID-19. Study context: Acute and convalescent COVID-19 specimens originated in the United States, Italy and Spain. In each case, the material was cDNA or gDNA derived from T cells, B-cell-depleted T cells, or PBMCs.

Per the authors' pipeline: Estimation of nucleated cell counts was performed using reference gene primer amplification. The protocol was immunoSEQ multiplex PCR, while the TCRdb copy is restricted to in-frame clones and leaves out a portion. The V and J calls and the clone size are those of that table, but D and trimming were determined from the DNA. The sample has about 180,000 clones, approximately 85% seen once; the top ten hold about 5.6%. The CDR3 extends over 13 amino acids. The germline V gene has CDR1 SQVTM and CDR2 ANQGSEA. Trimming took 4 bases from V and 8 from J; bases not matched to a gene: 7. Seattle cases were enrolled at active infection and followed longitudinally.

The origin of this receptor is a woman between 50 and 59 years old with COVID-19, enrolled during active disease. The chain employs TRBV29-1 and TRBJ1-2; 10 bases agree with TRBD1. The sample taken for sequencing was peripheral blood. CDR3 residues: CSVAGQGVLGYTF. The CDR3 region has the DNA TGCAGCGTTGCAGGACAGGGGGTTCTAGGCTACACCTTC.